One sample yielded the 24 T cell receptor beta chains listed below, sequenced in a study of blood T cell repertoires in COVID-19. Measured with immunoSEQ multiplex PCR; TCRdb has only the in-frame clones, and not every one. The table lists about 250,000 clones, approximately 80% of them singletons. Sequences were obtained from peripheral blood. The source is a woman older than 75 with active or convalescent COVID-19.

This clone appeared a single time. J is TRBJ1-1 and V is TRBV7-2; D ambiguous. Per the germline V gene, CDR1 is SGHTA and CDR2 is FQGNSA. With 1 base removed from V and 0 bases from J, the gap between germline ends came to 6 bases. This CDR3 contains 14 residues. For the CDR3, the DNA is TGTGCCAGCAGCTTAGGCACTCTGAACACTGAAGCTTTCTTT. It specifies CASSLGTLNTEAFF.

V usage is TRBV28 and J usage is TRBJ2-7; 12 bases match TRBD2. The V gene end was trimmed by 4 bases and the J gene end by 0 bases; junction bases not matched to a gene: 13. The germline CDR1 and CDR2 sequences are MDHEN and SYDVKM. The CDR3 consists of 19 residues. The CDR3 here is CASSSIYVSSGGDSYEQYF. The CDR3 nucleotides read TGTGCCAGCAGTTCCATCTATGTCTCTAGCGGGGGGGACTCCTACGAGCAGTACTTC.

The chain employs TRBV25-1 and TRBJ2-6, with D possibly being TRBD1 (5 bases). The V end was cut by 3 bases, the J end by 0 bases, with 9 bases between. Germline CDR1 reads MGHDK; CDR2 reads SYGVNS. The CDR3 is made up of 16 amino acids. CDR3: CASSEQGTSGANVLTF. In DNA, the CDR3 is TGTGCCAGCAGTGAGCAGGGCACCTCTGGGGCCAACGTCCTGACTTTC.

This clone showed up just a few times. This chain connects TRBV4-1 to TRBJ2-2, with 13 nucleotides matching TRBD2. V trimming: 2 bases; J trimming: 1 base; junction bases outside the gene matches: 7. The CDR3 loop spans 19 amino acids. CDR1 and CDR2 (germline): MGHRA, YSYEKL. The CDR3 is CASSQRTSGRSWNTGELFF. In nucleotides, the CDR3 is TGCGCCAGCAGCCAAAGGACTAGCGGGAGATCTTGGAACACCGGGGAGCTGTTTTTT.

The sample holds one count of this clone. The rearrangement joins TRBV27 to TRBJ2-1; 12 positions match TRBD2. Germline CDR1 MNHEY, CDR2 SMNVEV (reference sequence). Trimming at V came to 5 bases and at J to 10 bases, leaving 15 bases not matched to a gene. This CDR3 comprises 17 residues. The CDR3 DNA reads TGTGCCAGCAGTGAAAGAGAACTAGCGGGAGGAGTCCGGGAGCAGTTCTTC. Amino acid sequence: CASSERELAGGVREQFF.

This chain joins TRBV18 and TRBJ1-3; 10 bases are a match to TRBD1. The CDR3 contains 16 residues. CDR1 is KGHSH, CDR2 LQKENI, per germline. Trimming cost V 3 bases and J 0 bases; bases outside gene matches: 2. The CDR3: CASSPDRGTSGNTIYF. The CDR3 bases are TGTGCCAGCTCACCGGACAGGGGGACCTCTGGAAACACCATATATTTT. Full variable domain (rest looked up from reference TRBV18 and TRBJ1-3): NAGVMQNPRHLVRRRGQEARLRCSPMKGHSHVYWYRQLPEEGLKFMVYLQKENIIDESGMPKERFSAEFPKEGPSILRIQQVVRGDSAAYFCASSPDRGTSGNTIYFGEGSWLTVV.

The V and J genes are TRBV5-1 and TRBJ1-3; 9 bases are a match to TRBD1. This CDR3 is built from 16 residues. CDR1 and CDR2 from the germline V gene are SGHRS and YFSETQ. V lost 3 bases, J lost 4 bases, and 8 bases stayed unmatched. The CDR3 nucleotides read TGCGCCAGCAGCTGGGCTGGACAGGGGAACGGAAACACCATATATTTT. Translated, it gives CASSWAGQGNGNTIYF. The full variable domain, its missing parts supplied by reference TRBV5-1 and TRBJ1-3, is KAGVTQTPRYLIKTRGQQVTLSCSPISGHRSVSWYQQTPGQGLQFLFEYFSETQRNKGNFPGRFSGRQFSNSRSEMNVSTLELGDSALYLCASSWAGQGNGNTIYFGEGSWLTVV.

The chain is built from TRBV7-8 and TRBJ1-6, with 7 nucleotides matching TRBD1. The CDR3 is made up of 14 amino acids. Germline V CDR1 and CDR2: SGHVS, FQNEAQ. With 3 bases clipped from V and 5 bases from J, the junction kept 1 base outside the gene matches. CDR3 residues: CASSLDRNNSPLHF. The CDR3 nucleotides read TGTGCCAGCAGCTTGGACAGGAATAATTCACCCCTCCACTTT.

This chain joins TRBV7-9 and TRBJ2-3; D might be TRBD1 (7 bases). The CDR3 contains 14 residues. Germline CDR1 reads SEHNR; CDR2 reads FQNEAQ (reference sequence). V lost 6 bases and J 4 bases, leaving 14 bases between the germline ends. CDR3: CASRRQGGSDTQYF. Here the CDR3 DNA reads TGTGCCAGCAGGCGACAGGGAGGCTCAGATACGCAGTATTTT.

V usage is TRBV7-2 and J usage is TRBJ1-2, with D possibly being TRBD1 (5 bases). The CDR3 sequence is 18 residues long. CDR1 and CDR2 (germline): SGHTA, FQGNSA. The germline V and J ends were trimmed by 5 bases and 2 bases, with 24 bases remaining between them. The CDR3 loop reads CASSPGRAVGLINYGYTF. The CDR3 DNA reads TGTGCCAGCAGCCCAGGCAGGGCTGTCGGATTAATCAACTATGGCTACACCTTC.

This rearrangement joins TRBV13 to TRBJ2-3; D gene ambiguous. The V gene's germline CDR1 is PRHDT and CDR2 FYEKMQ (reference sequence). V lost 5 bases, J lost 6 bases, and 9 bases lay in between. The CDR3 spans 12 residues. For the CDR3, the DNA is TGTGCCAGCAGCCCACTATGGGATACGCAGTATTTT. Protein product: CASSPLWDTQYF. The full variable domain, with the rest looked up from reference TRBV13 and TRBJ2-3, is AAGVIQSPRHLIKEKRETATLKCYPIPRHDTVYWYQQGPGQDPQFLISFYEKMQSDKGSIPDRFSAQQFSDYHSELNMSSLELGDSALYFCASSPLWDTQYFGPGTRLTVL.

This chain connects TRBV27 to TRBJ2-7; 7 bases agree with TRBD2. Unmatched junction bases numbered 10, after V lost 3 bases and J lost 2 bases. In germline, CDR1 is MNHEY, CDR2 SMNVEV (reference sequence). CDR3 length: 16 amino acids. CDR3 bases: TGTGCCAGCAGTTTGTTGGGTGGGAGGGCCACCTACGAGCAGTACTTC. Residues: CASSLLGGRATYEQYF.

CDR3 DNA: TGCGCCAGCAGCTTGGCTCGCGGGGTTCCTAACTATGGCTACACCTTC. Its translation is CASSLARGVPNYGYTF. This chain uses TRBV5-1 with TRBJ1-2, with D hard to call. Germline CDR1 reads SGHRS; CDR2 reads YFSETQ. The CDR3 is 16 amino acids. V lost 0 bases, J lost 0 bases, and 12 bases lay in between.

The chain recombines TRBV30 with TRBJ1-1; unclear D gene. The CDR3 runs to 12 residues. Deletions cut 0 bases from V and 3 bases from J, with 5 bases between. The germline gives CDR1 GTSNPN, CDR2 SVGIG (reference sequence). CDR3 in DNA: TGTGCCTGGAGTGTCTCGGACACTGAAGCTTTCTTT. Translating gives CAWSVSDTEAFF.

The chain joins TRBV15 to TRBJ1-2, with unresolved D. Germline-derived CDR1 and CDR2 are LNHNV and YYDKDF (reference sequence). The CDR3 covers 12 residues. The V end was cut by 0 bases, the J end by 7 bases, with 6 bases between. CDR3 residues: CATSRDRGGYTF. The CDR3 region has the DNA TGTGCCACCAGCAGAGATCGCGGTGGCTACACCTTC.

This chain joins TRBV9 and TRBJ1-1; a possible D gene is TRBD1 (5 bases). CDR1 is SGDLS, CDR2 YYNGEE, per germline. The V gene lost 2 bases and the J gene lost 7 bases, with 12 bases spanning the gap. CDR3 size: 13 residues. CDR3 coding DNA: TGTGCCAGCAGCGTCGAGGGGAGGAGTGAAGCTTTCTTT. Its translation is CASSVEGRSEAFF.

The chain links TRBV28 to TRBJ2-7; maybe TRBD2 (5 bases). CDR1 and CDR2 (germline): MDHEN, SYDVKM. CDR3 length: 14 residues. V shed 5 bases and J shed 0 bases, with 11 bases lying between them. The CDR3 loop reads CASSPPGSSYEQYF. As DNA, the CDR3 is TGTGCCAGCAGTCCCCCGGGGAGCTCCTACGAGCAGTACTTC.

The chain has TRBV20-1 and TRBJ2-5; maybe TRBD1 (6 bases). Trimming cost V 3 bases and J 1 base, with 15 bases left between them. Germline V gene sequence: CDR1 DFQATT, CDR2 SNEGSKA (reference sequence). The CDR3 is 15 residues long. CDR3 sequence: CSASGRGGFQETQYF. CDR3 DNA: TGCAGTGCTAGTGGTCGTGGGGGCTTCCAAGAGACCCAGTACTTC.

This chain uses TRBV5-1 with TRBJ1-5; possible D gene TRBD1, 5 bases. The CDR3 is made up of 13 amino acids. Germline CDR1 and CDR2: SGHRS and YFSETQ. V lost 4 bases and J lost 9, with 14 bases in between. The CDR3: CASSPNGQGPQHF. The CDR3 region has the DNA TGCGCCAGCAGCCCAAACGGACAAGGGCCCCAGCATTTT.

This rearrangement joins TRBV5-5 to TRBJ2-5; 14 bases map to TRBD2. The CDR3 sequence is 15 residues long. The germline CDR1 and CDR2 sequences are SGHKS and YYEKEE (reference sequence). Unmatched junction bases numbered 3, after V lost 3 bases and J lost 5 bases. The CDR3 spells CASSSGTSGSETQYF. DNA of the CDR3: TGTGCCAGCAGCTCCGGGACTAGCGGGAGTGAGACCCAGTACTTC.

This clone was counted only a few times. The chain couples TRBV18 to TRBJ2-2; the D is unclear. V was trimmed by 1 base and J by 4 bases, leaving 10 bases between them. CDR1 is KGHSH and CDR2 is LQKENI in the germline V gene. The CDR3 contains 15 residues. Written as DNA, the CDR3 is TGTGCCAGCTCACCACTTTTCTCGGGCACCGGGGAGCTGTTTTTT. Its translation is CASSPLFSGTGELFF.

This clone was counted only a few times. V usage is TRBV18 and J usage is TRBJ2-2; possibly TRBD2 for D (6 bases). Germline CDR1 reads KGHSH; CDR2 reads LQKENI. Trimming removed 2 bases from V and 5 bases from J, with 9 bases in between. The CDR3 consists of 14 residues. The CDR3 here is CASSPTGTTGELFF. Written as DNA, the CDR3 is TGTGCCAGCTCACCAACCGGGACTACCGGGGAGCTGTTTTTT. Supplemented by reference TRBV18 and TRBJ2-2, the full variable domain reads NAGVMQNPRHLVRRRGQEARLRCSPMKGHSHVYWYRQLPEEGLKFMVYLQKENIIDESGMPKERFSAEFPKEGPSILRIQQVVRGDSAAYFCASSPTGTTGELFFGEGSRLTVL.

V usage is TRBV20-1 and J usage is TRBJ1-3; no reliable D call. The length of the CDR3 is 13 residues. Germline-derived CDR1 and CDR2 are DFQATT and SNEGSKA (reference sequence). Trimming removed 3 bases at V and 2 bases at J, with 8 bases between. CDR3 residues: CSASRGTGNTIYF. The DNA of the CDR3 is TGCAGTGCTAGTCGGGGAACTGGAAACACCATATATTTT.

This rearrangement joins TRBV6-4 to TRBJ2-3; TRBD2 matches at 15 bases. The CDR3 sequence is 16 residues long. The trim removed 10 bases at V and 4 bases at J, leaving 9 bases unmatched. The V gene's germline CDR1 is MRHNA and CDR2 SNTAGT. This chain's CDR3 is CATPGTSGGPSDTQYF. In DNA form, the CDR3 reads TGTGCCACACCAGGGACTAGCGGGGGGCCGTCAGATACGCAGTATTTT.